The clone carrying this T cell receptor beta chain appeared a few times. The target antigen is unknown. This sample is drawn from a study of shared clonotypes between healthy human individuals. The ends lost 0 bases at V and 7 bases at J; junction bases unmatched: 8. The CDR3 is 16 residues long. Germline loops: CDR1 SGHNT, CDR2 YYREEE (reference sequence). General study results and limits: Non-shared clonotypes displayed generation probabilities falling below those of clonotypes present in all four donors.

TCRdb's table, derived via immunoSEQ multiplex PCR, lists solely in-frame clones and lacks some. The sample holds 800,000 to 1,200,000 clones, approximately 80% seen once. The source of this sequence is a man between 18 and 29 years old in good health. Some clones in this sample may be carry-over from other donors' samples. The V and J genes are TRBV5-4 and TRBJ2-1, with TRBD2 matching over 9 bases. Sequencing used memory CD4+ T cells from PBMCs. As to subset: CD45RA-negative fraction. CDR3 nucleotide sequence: TGTGCCAGCAGCTTGGAAGGCGGGAGGGCCTTGAATGAGCAGTTCTTC. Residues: CASSLEGGRALNEQFF.